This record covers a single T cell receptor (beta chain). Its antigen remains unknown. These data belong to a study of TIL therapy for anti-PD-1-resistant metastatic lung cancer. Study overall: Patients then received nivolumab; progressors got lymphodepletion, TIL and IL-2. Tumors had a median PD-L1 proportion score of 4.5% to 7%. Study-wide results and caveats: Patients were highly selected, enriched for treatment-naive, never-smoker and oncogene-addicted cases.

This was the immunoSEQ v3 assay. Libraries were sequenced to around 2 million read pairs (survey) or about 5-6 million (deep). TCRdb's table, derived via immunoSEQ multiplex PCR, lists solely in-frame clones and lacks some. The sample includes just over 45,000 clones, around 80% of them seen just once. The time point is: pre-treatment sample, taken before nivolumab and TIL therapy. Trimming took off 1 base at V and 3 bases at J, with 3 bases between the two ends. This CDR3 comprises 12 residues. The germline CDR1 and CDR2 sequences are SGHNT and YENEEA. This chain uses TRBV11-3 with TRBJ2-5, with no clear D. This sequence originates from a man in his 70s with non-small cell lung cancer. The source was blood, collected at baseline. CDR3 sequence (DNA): TGTGCCAGCAGCTTAGGGGAAGAGACCCAGTACTTC. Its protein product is CASSLGEETQYF.